A selection of T cell receptor beta chains follows, all from one sample in a study of identical twins. TCRdb fed the 5' RACE reads into MiXCR, producing one record per CDR3 protein. The sample carries under 350,000 distinct CDR3 sequences, 9.5% recorded once. Another study also made use of these data, one on yellow fever vaccine responses in identical twins.

Sequencing used CD8+ T cells sorted from blood. The receptors shown here come from a woman aged 18 to 35 in good health. Each CDR3 is given with its conserved first and last residue. The D gene is left open where the match is weak. A row's size may be missing; if present it is once, few, many or a size class.

clone size	D gene	J gene	V gene	CDR3 DNA	CDR3 protein
NA	NA	TRBJ1-1	TRBV6-6	TGTGCCAGCAGTTACGTGAGGGACACTGAAGCTTTCTTT	CASSYVRDTEAFF
NA	TRBD2	TRBJ2-3	TRBV4-3	TGCGCCAGCAGCCCTACCGGGGGGGTTGCAGATACGCAGTATTTT	CASSPTGGVADTQYF
few	TRBD2	TRBJ2-5	TRBV27	TGTGCCAGCAGTCCCGGCGGGGGGGGAGAGACCCAGTACTTC	CASSPGGGGETQYF
NA	TRBD1	TRBJ1-1	TRBV12-3/TRBV12-4	TGTGCCAGCAGGGCGGACAGGGCGGAGGAGAGATCCACTGAAGCTTTCTTT	CASRADRAEERSTEAFF
few	NA	TRBJ2-7	TRBV7-2	TGTGCCAGCAGCTTAGCGGTAGGGTACGAGCAGTACTTC	CASSLAVGYEQYF
few	TRBD2	TRBJ2-1	TRBV6-2/TRBV6-3	TGTGCCAGCACCAACCCCCTAGCGGGAGAGTACAATGAGCAGTTCTTC	CASTNPLAGEYNEQFF
NA	TRBD2	TRBJ2-5	TRBV5-6	TGTGCCAGCAGCTTGGCAGCGGCGGGAGTCTGGGAGACCCAGTACTTC	CASSLAAAGVWETQYF
few	NA	TRBJ2-7	TRBV10-3	TGTGCCATCAGTGAGCCCCCCCTTTTCCACCAGTCTAGCTCCTACGAGCAGTACTTC	CAISEPPLFHQSSSYEQYF
many	TRBD1	TRBJ2-3	TRBV7-9	TGTGCCAGCAGCTCGGACAGGGGGCCAGATACGCAGTATTTT	CASSSDRGPDTQYF
few	TRBD2	TRBJ2-5	TRBV20-1	TGCAGTGCTTGGACTAGCGGGGGGGCCTTTAGAGAGACCCAGTACTTC	CSAWTSGGAFRETQYF
NA	NA	TRBJ2-5	TRBV13	TGTGCCAGCAGCTTAGGAGACCAGACCCAGTACTTC	CASSLGDQTQYF
NA	TRBD2	TRBJ2-3	TRBV6-4	TGTGCCAGCAGTGAACACCGGACTAGCGAAGATACGCAGTATTTT	CASSEHRTSEDTQYF
many	NA	TRBJ2-2	TRBV10-3	TGTGCCATCAGTGAGTTAGCGGATTTAAACACCGGGGAGCTGTTTTTT	CAISELADLNTGELFF
few	TRBD1	TRBJ1-1	TRBV30	TGTGCCTGGAGTGAAATGACAGGGATGAACACTGAAGCTTTCTTT	CAWSEMTGMNTEAFF
many	NA	TRBJ2-7	TRBV4-1	TGCGCCAGCAGCCAAGACTCCTACTACGAGCAGTACTTC	CASSQDSYYEQYF
many	TRBD1	TRBJ2-6	TRBV6-2/TRBV6-3	TGTGCCAATGGGACAGGGTGTACGTCTGGGGCCAACGTCCTGACTTTC	CANGTGCTSGANVLTF
NA	TRBD1	TRBJ1-2	TRBV7-9	TGTGCCAGCAGAACCGGGACAGGGGTCTATGGCTACACCTTC	CASRTGTGVYGYTF
many	NA	TRBJ2-7	TRBV12-3/TRBV12-4	TGTGCCAGCAGTTTTATCAGCTACGAGCAGTACTTC	CASSFISYEQYF
many	NA	TRBJ2-3	TRBV7-6	TGTGCCAGCAGCCCATGGAACTCTAGCACAGATACGCAGTATTTT	CASSPWNSSTDTQYF
few	TRBD2	TRBJ2-7	TRBV5-1	TGCGCCAGCAGCGGCGGGGGGGGGCCCTACGAGCAGTACTTC	CASSGGGGPYEQYF
many	NA	TRBJ1-3	TRBV20-1	TGCAGTGCTAGAGATGTACCCCGGGACCCAAGAAACACCATATATTTT	CSARDVPRDPRNTIYF
few	NA	TRBJ2-1	TRBV6-2/TRBV6-3	TGTGCCAGCACCTCTTACTGGAGGGAGGACGGCTCCTACAATGAGCAGTTCTTC	CASTSYWREDGSYNEQFF
NA	TRBD1	TRBJ2-1	TRBV4-3	TGCGCCAGCAGCGACGGACAGGGGCCCTCCTACAATGAGCAGTTCTTC	CASSDGQGPSYNEQFF
many	NA	TRBJ2-1	TRBV12-3/TRBV12-4	TGTGCCAGCAGTTCCACCCGGGGACGGAAGGATGAGCAGTTCTTC	CASSSTRGRKDEQFF
NA	NA	TRBJ1-1	TRBV20-1	TGCAGTGCTATCTCCCGGTTGAACACTGAAGCTTTCTTT	CSAISRLNTEAFF
NA	NA	TRBJ1-6	TRBV2	TGTGCCAGCAGTGCCCGGGGAGGGTGGACAGATTCACCCCTCCACTTT	CASSARGGWTDSPLHF
many	NA	TRBJ2-7	TRBV29-1	TGCAGCGTCGCCCCGGAGGGCTACTACGAGCAGTACTTC	CSVAPEGYYEQYF
NA	TRBD1	TRBJ1-5	TRBV6-5	TGTGCCAGCAGTTACCTTGACAGGGCGGGTCAGCCCCAGCATTTT	CASSYLDRAGQPQHF
many	NA	TRBJ1-1	TRBV4-2	TGTGCCAGCGGGTCTTTGGGCACTGAAGCTTTCTTT	CASGSLGTEAFF
many	TRBD2	TRBJ2-1	TRBV20-1	TGCAGTGCTAGAGATGTAGAGCTAGCGGGAAGCACTGAGCAGTTCTTC	CSARDVELAGSTEQFF
few	NA	TRBJ1-1	TRBV20-1	TGCAGTGCTCTAATAGCGACAGCGTATAACACTGAAGCTTTCTTT	CSALIATAYNTEAFF
few	NA	TRBJ2-7	TRBV4-2	TGTGCCAGCAGCCAAGGTAGCAGCGAGCAGTACTTC	CASSQGSSEQYF
NA	NA	TRBJ2-3	TRBV12-3/TRBV12-4	TGTGCCAGCAGTTTAGTAGGGCTAGCCACAGATACGCAGTATTTT	CASSLVGLATDTQYF
NA	NA	TRBJ2-7	TRBV27	TGTGCCAGCAGTTTCGGACGAGTGGGGGAGCAGTACTTC	CASSFGRVGEQYF
NA	TRBD1	TRBJ2-2	TRBV6-2/TRBV6-3	TGTGCCAGCAGTAAACAGGGGCCCGGGGAGCTGTTTTTT	CASSKQGPGELFF
many	NA	TRBJ2-1	TRBV6-4	TGTGCCAGCAGTACAACGGCGAGCAATGAGCAGTTCTTC	CASSTTASNEQFF
few	NA	TRBJ1-2	TRBV5-1	TGCGCCAGCAGCTTGGCCAGACCCATTGGCGGCTACACCTTC	CASSLARPIGGYTF
NA	NA	TRBJ2-7	TRBV5-6	TGTGCCAGCAGCTTGGTAGGACAGTCCTCCTACGAGCAGTACTTC	CASSLVGQSSYEQYF
few	NA	TRBJ2-3	TRBV6-1	TGTGCCAGCAGTGGACTACGGACAGATACGCAGTATTTT	CASSGLRTDTQYF
few	TRBD1	TRBJ2-2	TRBV7-9	TGTGCCAGCAGCTCGGTGACAGGGGGGCCCACCGGGGAGCTGTTTTTT	CASSSVTGGPTGELFF
NA	NA	TRBJ1-1	TRBV11-2	TGTGCCAGCAGCTTAGATGGCTACAGTGCTGAAGCTTTCTTT	CASSLDGYSAEAFF
NA	NA	TRBJ2-1	TRBV29-1	TGCAGCGTTGCGTTGAGCTCCTACAATGAGCAGTTCTTC	CSVALSSYNEQFF
many	NA	TRBJ2-7	TRBV3-1	TGTGCCAGCAGCCAATACCCCCGACAGGCCCCTATATCAACGGACGAGCAGTACTTC	CASSQYPRQAPISTDEQYF
many	NA	TRBJ1-1	TRBV15	TGTGCCACCAGCGTCAGGGTTATGAACACTGAAGCTTTCTTT	CATSVRVMNTEAFF
NA	NA	TRBJ2-7	TRBV29-1	TGCAGCGTAGGGGGTGAAGGCTACGAGCAGTACTTC	CSVGGEGYEQYF
few	TRBD1	TRBJ2-7	TRBV7-9	TGTGCCAGCAGCCCCCTAACCGGGACAGGCTACGAGCAGTACTTC	CASSPLTGTGYEQYF
many	NA	TRBJ2-2	TRBV6-5	TGTGCCAGCAGTTACGTACTAGGCGGGGAGCTGTTTTTT	CASSYVLGGELFF
NA	TRBD2	TRBJ2-1	TRBV10-2	TGCGCCAGCAGTGGATCTAGCGGGAGTCTTTTCTTC	CASSGSSGSLFF
NA	TRBD1	TRBJ1-2	TRBV6-5	TGTGCCAGCAGTTACTACCCGGGACAGGTCTATGGCTACACCTTC	CASSYYPGQVYGYTF
NA	TRBD1	TRBJ1-1	TRBV5-4	TGTGCCAGCAGCCGGCGAGGACAGGGGATAATGAGGACTGAAGCTTTCTTT	CASSRRGQGIMRTEAFF
NA	TRBD2	TRBJ2-5	TRBV6-2/TRBV6-3	TGTGCCAGCAGTTACCTCCGGGAGGGCGAGACCCAGTACTTC	CASSYLREGETQYF
NA	NA	TRBJ1-2	TRBV5-6	TGTGCCAGCAGCTGGCTGCTGGGGGACTATGGCTACACCTTC	CASSWLLGDYGYTF
few	TRBD2	TRBJ2-3	TRBV12-3/TRBV12-4	TGTGCCAGCAGTGGGACTAGCGGGAGGGCCGGGAGATCGACAGATACGCAGTATTTT	CASSGTSGRAGRSTDTQYF
few	NA	TRBJ2-1	TRBV21-1	TGTGCCAGCAGCAAAGAGTGGGGGATGAGGGGGAGGTACAATGAGCAGTTCTTC	CASSKEWGMRGRYNEQFF
NA	TRBD2	TRBJ2-3	TRBV24-1	TGTGCCACCAGTGAAAGGACTAGCGGCCCGCCAGATACGCAGTATTTT	CATSERTSGPPDTQYF